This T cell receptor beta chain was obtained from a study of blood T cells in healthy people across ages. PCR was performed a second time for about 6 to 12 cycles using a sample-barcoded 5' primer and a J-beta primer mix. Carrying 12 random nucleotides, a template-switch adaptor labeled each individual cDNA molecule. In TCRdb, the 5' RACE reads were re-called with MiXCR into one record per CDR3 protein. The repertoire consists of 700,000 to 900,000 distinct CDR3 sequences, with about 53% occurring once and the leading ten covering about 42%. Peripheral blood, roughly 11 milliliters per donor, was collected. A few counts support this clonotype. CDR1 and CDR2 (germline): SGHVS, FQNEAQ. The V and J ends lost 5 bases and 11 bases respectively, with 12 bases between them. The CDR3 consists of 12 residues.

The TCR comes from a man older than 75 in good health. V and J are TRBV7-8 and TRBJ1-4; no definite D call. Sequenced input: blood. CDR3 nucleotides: TGTGCCAGCAGCGCTACCCTCGGTAAACTGTTTTTT. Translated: CASSATLGKLFF.